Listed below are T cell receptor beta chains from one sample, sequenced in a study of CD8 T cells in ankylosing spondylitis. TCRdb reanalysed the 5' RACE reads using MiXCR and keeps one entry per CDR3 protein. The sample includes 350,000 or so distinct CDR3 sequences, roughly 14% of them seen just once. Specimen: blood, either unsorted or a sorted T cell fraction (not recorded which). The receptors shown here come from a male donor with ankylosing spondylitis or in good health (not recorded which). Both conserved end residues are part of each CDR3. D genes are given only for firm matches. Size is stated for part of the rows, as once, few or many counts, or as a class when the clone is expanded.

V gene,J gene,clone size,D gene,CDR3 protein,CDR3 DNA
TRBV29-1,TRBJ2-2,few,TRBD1,CSALGQGAAGELFF,TGCAGCGCCCTAGGACAGGGGGCGGCCGGGGAGCTGTTTTTT
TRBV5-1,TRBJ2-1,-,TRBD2,CASSSGTSRPSDEQFF,TGCGCCAGCAGCTCCGGGACTAGCCGACCCTCAGATGAGCAGTTCTTC
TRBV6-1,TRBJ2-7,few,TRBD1,CASSALDRGGSYEQYF,TGTGCCAGCAGTGCGCTTGACAGGGGCGGCTCCTACGAGCAGTACTTC
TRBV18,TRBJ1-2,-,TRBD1,CASSPRTGGLFGYTF,TGTGCCAGCTCACCGAGGACAGGGGGACTATTTGGCTACACCTTC
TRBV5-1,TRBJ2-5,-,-,CASSPGAPQETQYF,TGCGCCAGCAGCCCTGGCGCCCCCCAAGAGACCCAGTACTTC
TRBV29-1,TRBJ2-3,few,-,CSVAVTRTDTQYF,TGCAGCGTTGCCGTGACGCGGACAGATACGCAGTATTTT
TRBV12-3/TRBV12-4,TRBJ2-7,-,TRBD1,CASSITGQGTDYEQYF,TGTGCCAGCAGCATTACGGGACAGGGTACGGACTACGAGCAGTACTTC
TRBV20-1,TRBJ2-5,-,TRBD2,CSASPSTSGSLFNLQETQYF,TGCAGTGCTAGTCCCTCGACTAGCGGGAGCCTCTTTAACTTGCAAGAGACCCAGTACTTC
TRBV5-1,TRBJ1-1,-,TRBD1,CASSGGTGGAEAFF,TGCGCCAGCAGCGGGGGAACAGGGGGAGCTGAAGCTTTCTTT
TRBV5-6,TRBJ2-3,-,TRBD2,CASSFTGTRLTDTQYF,TGTGCCAGCAGCTTTACCGGGACTAGGCTAACAGATACGCAGTATTTT
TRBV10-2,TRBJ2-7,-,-,CASTFSRDSYEQYF,TGCGCCAGCACCTTTAGCCGGGACTCCTACGAGCAGTACTTC
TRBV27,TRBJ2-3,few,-,CASSWRGQSTDTQYF,TGTGCCAGCAGTTGGAGGGGGCAGAGCACAGATACGCAGTATTTT
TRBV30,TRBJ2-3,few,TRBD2,CAWRDGTSGYTDTQYF,TGTGCCTGGAGGGACGGGACTAGCGGTTACACAGATACGCAGTATTTT
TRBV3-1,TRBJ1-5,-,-,CASSQDPGDNQPQHF,TGTGCCAGCAGCCAAGACCCGGGAGACAATCAGCCCCAGCATTTT
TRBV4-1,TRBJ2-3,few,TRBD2,CASSQQAGGPDTQYF,TGCGCCAGCAGCCAGCAAGCGGGGGGCCCAGATACGCAGTATTTT
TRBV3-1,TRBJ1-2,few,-,CASSQGVASGYTF,TGTGCCAGCAGCCAGGGGGTCGCGAGTGGCTACACCTTC